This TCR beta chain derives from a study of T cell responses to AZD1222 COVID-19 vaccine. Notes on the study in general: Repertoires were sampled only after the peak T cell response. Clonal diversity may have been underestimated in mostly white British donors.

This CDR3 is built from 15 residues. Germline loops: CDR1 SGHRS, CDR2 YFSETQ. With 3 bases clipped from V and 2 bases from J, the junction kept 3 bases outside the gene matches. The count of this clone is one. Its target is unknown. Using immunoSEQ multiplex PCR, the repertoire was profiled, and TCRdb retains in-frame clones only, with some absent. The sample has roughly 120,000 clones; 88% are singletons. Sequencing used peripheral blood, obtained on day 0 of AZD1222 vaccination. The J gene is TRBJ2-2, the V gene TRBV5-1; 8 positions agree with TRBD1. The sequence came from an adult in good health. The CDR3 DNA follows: TGCGCCAGCAGCTGGGGACAGGAAAACACCGGGGAGCTGTTTTTT. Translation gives CASSWGQENTGELFF. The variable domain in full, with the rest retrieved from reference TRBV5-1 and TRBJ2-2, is KAGVTQTPRYLIKTRGQQVTLSCSPISGHRSVSWYQQTPGQGLQFLFEYFSETQRNKGNFPGRFSGRQFSNSRSEMNVSTLELGDSALYLCASSWGQENTGELFFGEGSRLTVL.